One sample yielded the 10 T cell receptor beta chains listed below, sequenced in a study of T cell repertoires in cytomegalovirus infection. Each CDR3 protein is one row after TCRdb ran MiXCR on the reads. The table includes approximately 730,000 distinct CDR3 sequences, about 30% detected once. These TCRs' antigens remain unknown. This sample comprised cultured PBMCs, obtained from culture after CMV antigen stimulation. These receptors were collected from a human donor in good health (CMV status not recorded). Some clones in this sample may be carry-over from other donors' samples.

The chain combines TRBV10-3 with TRBJ1-1; D unresolved. CDR3 length: 16 residues. Germline V gene sequence: CDR1 ENHRY, CDR2 SYGVKD. The V end was cut by 2 bases, the J end by 1 base, with 14 bases between. The CDR3 protein is CAISEGGRQENTEAFF. CDR3 sequence (DNA): TGTGCCATCAGTGAGGGAGGGAGGCAAGAGAACACTGAAGCTTTCTTT.

This clonotype appeared many times. The genes are TRBV7-2 and TRBJ1-4; possibly TRBD1 for D (6 bases). V was clipped by 3 bases and J by 0 bases, with 8 bases between them. Germline lookup yields CDR1 SGHTA and CDR2 FQGNSA. The CDR3 length is 15 residues. CDR3 sequence (DNA): TGTGCCAGCAGCTTTCAGGGGTCAACTAATGAAAAACTGTTTTTT. Protein sequence: CASSFQGSTNEKLFF. Based on the CDR3 plus reference TRBV7-2 and TRBJ1-4, the full variable domain is GAGVSQSPSNKVTEKGKDVELRCDPISGHTALYWYRQSLGQGLEFLIYFQGNSAPDKSGLPSDRFSAERTGGSVSTLTIQRTQQEDSAVYLCASSFQGSTNEKLFFGSGTQLSVL.

In this sample, this clonotype turned up once. The chain combines TRBV25-1 with TRBJ1-6; D call uncertain. The CDR3 consists of 13 residues. V gave up 4 bases and J gave up 1 base, with 2 bases separating them. In germline, CDR1 is MGHDK, CDR2 SYGVNS. In DNA, the CDR3 is TGTGCCAGCAGTGTGTCCTATAATTCACCCCTCCACTTT. Translation: CASSVSYNSPLHF.

This clonotype has just a few counts. The chain is built from TRBV6-5 and TRBJ2-3; TRBD1 aligns across 7 bases. The CDR3 length is 16 residues. The junction had 6 bases not matched to a gene; V was cut back by 0 bases and J by 3 bases. The germline gives CDR1 MNHEY, CDR2 SVGAGI. CDR3 amino acids: CASSYSSPRGTDTQYF. CDR3 coding DNA: TGTGCCAGCAGTTACTCGTCCCCCAGGGGGACAGATACGCAGTATTTT.

The chain has TRBV5-4 and TRBJ1-5; D possibly corresponds to TRBD1 (6 bases). The CDR3 has 16 residues. Germline CDR1 and CDR2: SGHNT and YYREEE (reference sequence). Deletions cut 4 bases from V and 5 bases from J, with 19 bases between. The CDR3 nucleotides are TGTGCCAGCAGCCTCCCACTTACAGGGTTCGATCAGCCCCAGCATTTT. It translates to CASSLPLTGFDQPQHF.

The chain is built from TRBV9 and TRBJ2-3; D is ambiguous. With 3 bases removed from V and 4 bases from J, the gap between germline ends came to 9 bases. Germline V gene sequence: CDR1 SGDLS, CDR2 YYNGEE. The CDR3 totals 13 residues. The CDR3 sequence: CASSAAAADTQYF. DNA of the CDR3: TGTGCCAGCAGCGCCGCAGCCGCAGATACGCAGTATTTT. The full variable domain, in which reference TRBV9 and TRBJ2-3 provide the parts outside the CDR3, is DSGVTQTPKHLITATGQRVTLRCSPRSGDLSVYWYQQSLDQGLQFLIQYYNGEERAKGNILERFSAQQFPDLHSELNLSSLELGDSALYFCASSAAAADTQYFGPGTRLTVL.

This clonotype turned up a few times. The chain joins TRBV28 to TRBJ1-5; D perhaps matches TRBD1 (5 bases). This CDR3 region has 15 residues. The germline V and J ends were trimmed by 7 bases and 7 bases, with 20 bases remaining between them. CDR1 and CDR2 (germline): MDHEN, SYDVKM. DNA for the CDR3: TGTGCCAGCACCATCGGCAGGGTTCTTGGGCAGCCCCAGCATTTT. Amino acids: CASTIGRVLGQPQHF.

This clonotype was seen a few times. This chain connects TRBV7-8 to TRBJ2-2; 8 bases are a match to TRBD2. Trimming at V came to 6 bases and at J to 3 bases, leaving 6 bases not matched to a gene. The germline V gene encodes CDR1 SGHVS and CDR2 FQNEAQ. The CDR3 spans 15 residues. CDR3 sequence (DNA): TGTGCCAGCAGACATAGGCGGGGGGACACCGGGGAGCTGTTTTTT. This translates into CASRHRRGDTGELFF.

This clonotype was seen many times. The V and J genes are TRBV7-8 and TRBJ1-5, with 7 nucleotides matching TRBD1. The ends lost 1 base at V and 4 bases at J; junction bases unmatched: 7. This CDR3 comprises 16 residues. Germline values: CDR1 SGHVS, CDR2 FQNEAQ. CDR3 in amino acids: CASSLVADRFNQPQHF. CDR3 bases: TGTGCCAGCAGCTTAGTAGCGGACAGGTTTAATCAGCCCCAGCATTTT. Combining the CDR3 with reference TRBV7-8 and TRBJ1-5 gives the whole variable domain GAGVSQSPRYKVAKRGQDVALRCDPISGHVSLFWYQQALGQGPEFLTYFQNEAQLDKSGLPSDRFFAERPEGSVSTLKIQRTQQEDSAVYLCASSLVADRFNQPQHFGDGTRLSIL.

V gene TRBV11-2 combines with J gene TRBJ1-2, with D uncertain. With 0 bases removed from V and 2 bases from J, the gap between germline ends came to 4 bases. Germline V gives CDR1 SGHAT, CDR2 FQNNGV. The CDR3 loop spans 13 amino acids. DNA for the CDR3: TGTGCCAGCAGCTTAGATTTCAACTATGGCTACACCTTC. Its translation: CASSLDFNYGYTF. The variable domain in full, with the rest retrieved from reference TRBV11-2 and TRBJ1-2, is EAGVAQSPRYKIIEKRQSVAFWCNPISGHATLYWYQQILGQGPKLLIQFQNNGVVDDSQLPKDRFSAERLKGVDSTLKIQPAKLEDSAVYLCASSLDFNYGYTFGSGTRLTVV.